Here is one T cell receptor beta chain with its context. Germline CDR1 is MNHEY and CDR2 is SMNVEV (reference sequence). This CDR3 is 11 amino acids long. V was trimmed by 7 bases and J by 6 bases, leaving 10 bases between them. The sample belongs to a study of a mutant IDH1 vaccine in newly diagnosed glioma. On the study more broadly: Treated patients were roughly 62% male, approximately 38% female, mean age approximately 40 years. Prior therapy was radiotherapy, temozolomide, or both; most received both.

Assay: immunoSEQ multiplex PCR; the TCRdb copy retains only in-frame clones and omits some. This sample has about 67,000 clones; around four fifths occur once, and the top ten carry around 4.5%. Time point noted: baseline, week 1 (first vaccination visit). Treatment in this sample: pre-vaccination baseline after standard-of-care therapy. The chain couples TRBV27 to TRBJ2-7, with unresolved D. The sample was peripheral blood mononuclear cells (PBMCs), taken from a glioma patient treated with radiotherapy, temozolomide or both. The TCR was taken from a woman aged 18 to 35 with glioma. Some clones in this sample may be carry-over from other donors' samples. CDR3 in amino acids: CASTYRAEQYF. The CDR3 DNA follows: TGTGCCAGCACTTATAGGGCCGAGCAGTACTTC.